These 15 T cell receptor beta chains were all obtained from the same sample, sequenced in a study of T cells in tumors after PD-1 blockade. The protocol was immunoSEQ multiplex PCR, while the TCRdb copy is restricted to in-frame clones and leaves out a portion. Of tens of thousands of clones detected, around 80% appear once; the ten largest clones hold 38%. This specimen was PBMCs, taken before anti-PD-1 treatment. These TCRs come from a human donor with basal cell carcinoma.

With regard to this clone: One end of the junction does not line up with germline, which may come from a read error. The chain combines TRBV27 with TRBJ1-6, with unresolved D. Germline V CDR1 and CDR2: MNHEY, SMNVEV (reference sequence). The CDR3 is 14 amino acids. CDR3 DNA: TGTGCCAGCAGTCTCGGATCCTCTAATTCACCCCTCCACTTT. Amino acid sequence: CASSLGSSNSPLHF.

The CDR3 protein is CASSAISGANNEQFF. The CDR3 nucleotides read TGCGCCAGCAGCGCCATTAGCGGGGCAAACAATGAGCAGTTCTTC. This chain uses TRBV5-1 with TRBJ2-1, with TRBD2 matching over 8 bases. V was pared by 4 bases and J by 5 bases, with 8 bases of the junction left unmatched. This CDR3 has 15 amino acids. Germline V gene data show CDR1 as SGHRS and CDR2 as YFSETQ.

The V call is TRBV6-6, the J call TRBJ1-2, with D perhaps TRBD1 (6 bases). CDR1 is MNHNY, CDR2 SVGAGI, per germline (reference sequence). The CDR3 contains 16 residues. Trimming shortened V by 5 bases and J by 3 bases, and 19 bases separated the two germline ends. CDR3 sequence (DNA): TGTGCCAGCAGTCAACCAGGCGGGGGGCCTTACTATGGCTACACCTTC. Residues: CASSQPGGGPYYGYTF.

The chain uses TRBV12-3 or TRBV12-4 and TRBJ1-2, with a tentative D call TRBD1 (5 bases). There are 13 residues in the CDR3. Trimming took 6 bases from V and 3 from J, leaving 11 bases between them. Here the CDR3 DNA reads TGTGCCAGCAGCCCTTCCAGGGACTATGGCTACACCTTC. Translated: CASSPSRDYGYTF.

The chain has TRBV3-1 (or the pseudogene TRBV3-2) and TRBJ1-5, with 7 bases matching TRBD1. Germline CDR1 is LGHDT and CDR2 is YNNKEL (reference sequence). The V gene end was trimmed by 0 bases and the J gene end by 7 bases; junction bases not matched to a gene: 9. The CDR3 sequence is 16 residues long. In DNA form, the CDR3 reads TGTGCCAGCAGCCAAGACGGCCAGGGGGGAGAACAGCCCCAGCATTTT. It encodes CASSQDGQGGEQPQHF.

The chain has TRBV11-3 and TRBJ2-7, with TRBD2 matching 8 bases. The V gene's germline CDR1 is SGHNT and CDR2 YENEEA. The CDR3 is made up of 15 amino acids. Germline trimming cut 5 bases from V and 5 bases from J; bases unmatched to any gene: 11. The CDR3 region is CASSAPGLVGHEQYF. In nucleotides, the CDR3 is TGTGCCAGCAGCGCACCGGGACTAGTTGGCCACGAGCAGTACTTC.

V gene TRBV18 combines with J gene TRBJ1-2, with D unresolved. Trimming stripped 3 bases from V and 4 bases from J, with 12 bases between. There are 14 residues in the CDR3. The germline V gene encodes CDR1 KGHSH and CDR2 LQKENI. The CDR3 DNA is TGTGCCAGCTCACCGCCGGGAATGTTCTATGGCTACACCTTC. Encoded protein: CASSPPGMFYGYTF.

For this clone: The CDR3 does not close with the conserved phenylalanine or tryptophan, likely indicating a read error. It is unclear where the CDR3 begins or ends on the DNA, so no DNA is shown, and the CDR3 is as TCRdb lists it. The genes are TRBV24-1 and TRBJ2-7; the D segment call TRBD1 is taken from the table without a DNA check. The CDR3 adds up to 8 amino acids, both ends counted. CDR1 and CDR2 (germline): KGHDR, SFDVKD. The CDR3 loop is CATRTPLL.

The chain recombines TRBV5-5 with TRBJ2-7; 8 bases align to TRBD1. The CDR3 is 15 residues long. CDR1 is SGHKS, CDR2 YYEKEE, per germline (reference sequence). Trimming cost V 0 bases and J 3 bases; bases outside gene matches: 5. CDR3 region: CASSLAPGGSYEQYF. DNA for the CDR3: TGTGCCAGCAGCTTGGCCCCAGGGGGCAGCTACGAGCAGTACTTC.

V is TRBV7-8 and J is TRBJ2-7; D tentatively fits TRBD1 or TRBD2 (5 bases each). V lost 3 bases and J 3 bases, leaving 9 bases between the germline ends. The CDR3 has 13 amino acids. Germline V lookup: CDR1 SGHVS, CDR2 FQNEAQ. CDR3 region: CASSFLRGYEQYF. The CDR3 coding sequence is TGTGCCAGCAGCTTCCTGAGGGGCTACGAGCAGTACTTC. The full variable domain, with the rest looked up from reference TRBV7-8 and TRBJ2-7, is GAGVSQSPRYKVAKRGQDVALRCDPISGHVSLFWYQQALGQGPEFLTYFQNEAQLDKSGLPSDRFFAERPEGSVSTLKIQRTQQEDSAVYLCASSFLRGYEQYFGPGTRLTVT.

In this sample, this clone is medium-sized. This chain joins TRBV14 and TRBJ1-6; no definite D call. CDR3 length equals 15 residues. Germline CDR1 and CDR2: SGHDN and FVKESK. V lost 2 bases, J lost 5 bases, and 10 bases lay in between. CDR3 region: CASSQTVGNNSPLHF. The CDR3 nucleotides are TGTGCCAGCAGCCAAACTGTAGGGAATAATTCACCCCTCCACTTT. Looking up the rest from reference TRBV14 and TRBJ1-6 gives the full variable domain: EAGVTQFPSHSVIEKGQTVTLRCDPISGHDNLYWYRRVMGKEIKFLLHFVKESKQDESGMPNNRFLAERTGGTYSTLKVQPAELEDSGVYFCASSQTVGNNSPLHFGNGTRLTVT.

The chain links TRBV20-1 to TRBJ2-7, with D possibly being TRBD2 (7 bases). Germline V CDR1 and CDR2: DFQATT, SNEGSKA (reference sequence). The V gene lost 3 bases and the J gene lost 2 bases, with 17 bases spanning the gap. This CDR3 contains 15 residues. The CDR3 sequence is CSASILRGGTYEQYF. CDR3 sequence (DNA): TGCAGTGCTAGTATTTTAAGGGGGGGAACCTACGAGCAGTACTTC.

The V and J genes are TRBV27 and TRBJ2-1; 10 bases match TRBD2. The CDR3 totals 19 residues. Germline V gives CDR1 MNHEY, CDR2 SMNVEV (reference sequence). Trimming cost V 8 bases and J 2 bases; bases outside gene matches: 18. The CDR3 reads CASGSSGGITLTAYNEQFF. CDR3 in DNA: TGTGCCAGCGGGTCTAGCGGGGGCATCACCCTGACAGCCTACAATGAGCAGTTCTTC.

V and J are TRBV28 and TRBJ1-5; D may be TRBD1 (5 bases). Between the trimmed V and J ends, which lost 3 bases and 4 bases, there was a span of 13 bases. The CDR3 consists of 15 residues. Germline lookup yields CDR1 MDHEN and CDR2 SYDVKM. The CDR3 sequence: CASSLLAGSNQPQHF. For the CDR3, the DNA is TGTGCCAGCAGTTTGTTGGCAGGGAGTAATCAGCCCCAGCATTTT.

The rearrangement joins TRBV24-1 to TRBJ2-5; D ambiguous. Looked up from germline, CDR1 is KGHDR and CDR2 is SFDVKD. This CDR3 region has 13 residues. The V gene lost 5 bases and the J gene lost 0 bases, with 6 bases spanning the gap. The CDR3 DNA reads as TGTGCCACCAGTGGTACAAACCAAGAGACCCAGTACTTC. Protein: CATSGTNQETQYF.